Below, 27 T cell receptor beta chains from the same sample are listed, as sequenced in a study of cytomegalovirus exposure and HLA in healthy donors. 60 Vbeta and 13 Jbeta primers were used in PCR. Assay used: immunoSEQ multiplex PCR; TCRdb lists only in-frame clones, some missing. This table holds about 160,000 clones, approximately 85% found once. The specimen was PBMCs. Receptor source: a man aged 50 or older in good health and CMV-seropositive.

The chain recombines TRBV30 with TRBJ2-1, with 7 bases that match TRBD2. Trimming removed 8 bases from V and 4 bases from J; junction bases left unmatched: 8. The V gene's germline CDR1 is GTSNPN and CDR2 SVGIG (reference sequence). There are 13 residues in the CDR3. In nucleotides, the CDR3 is TGTGCCGGGGCCAGCGGGGCTTACAATGAGCAGTTCTTC. This encodes CAGASGAYNEQFF.

This clone was seen just once. The genes are TRBV5-6 and TRBJ2-1, with D maybe TRBD2 (6 bases). The germline V gene has CDR1 SGHDT and CDR2 YYEEEE. The length of the CDR3 is 17 residues. V was pared by 4 bases and J by 4 bases, with 21 bases between. CDR3 region: CASSPTLGVAEYNEQFF. The CDR3, as DNA: TGTGCCAGCAGCCCGACCCTTGGGGTAGCGGAGTACAATGAGCAGTTCTTC.

The DNA of the CDR3 is TGTGCCAGCAGCTTAGCGCTGGACAGGGCTGGAAACACCATATATTTT. This codes for CASSLALDRAGNTIYF. The rearrangement uses TRBV7-2 and TRBJ1-3, with TRBD1 matching 8 bases. Germline assignment: CDR1 SGHTA and CDR2 FQGNSA. Unmatched junction bases numbered 3, after V lost 0 bases and J lost 2 bases. The CDR3 spans 16 residues.

This chain connects TRBV7-9 to TRBJ2-6, with 9 positions matching TRBD1. The germline gives CDR1 SEHNR, CDR2 FQNEAQ (reference sequence). The CDR3 is made up of 14 amino acids. The CDR3 is CARTGDSGANVLTF. CDR3 in DNA: TGTGCTCGGACAGGGGACTCTGGGGCCAACGTCCTGACTTTC.

This sequence joins TRBV11-2 and TRBJ2-5, with 9 bases aligning to TRBD1. The ends lost 4 bases at V and 2 bases at J; junction bases unmatched: 8. Germline CDR1 is SGHAT and CDR2 is FQNNGV. This CDR3 comprises 16 residues. The CDR3 sequence is CASSSSSGQGQETQYF. Here the CDR3 DNA reads TGTGCCAGCAGCTCCTCGTCGGGACAGGGTCAAGAGACCCAGTACTTC.

V is TRBV30 and J is TRBJ1-1; D is ambiguous. CDR1 and CDR2 from the germline V gene are GTSNPN and SVGIG (reference sequence). This CDR3 has 11 residues. Deletions cut 1 base from V and 6 bases from J, with 6 bases between. The CDR3 spells CAWSGLAEAFF. DNA of the CDR3: TGTGCCTGGAGTGGACTCGCTGAAGCTTTCTTT.

The J gene is TRBJ1-4, the V gene TRBV9; 11 bases fit TRBD1. The ends lost 4 bases at V and 8 bases at J; junction bases unmatched: 7. Germline CDR1 is SGDLS and CDR2 is YYNGEE. The CDR3 is 15 amino acids. The CDR3 is CASSKRTGGAEKLFF. The CDR3 bases are TGTGCCAGCAGCAAGAGGACAGGGGGCGCGGAAAAACTGTTTTTT.

The J gene is TRBJ2-5, the V gene TRBV6-5, with a possible D match to TRBD1 (6 bases). The ends were cut back, 5 bases at V and 5 bases at J, with 18 bases in the middle. The CDR3 is 15 residues long. In germline, CDR1 is MNHEY, CDR2 SVGAGI. The CDR3 is CASSGTGTPRETQYF. CDR3 bases: TGTGCCAGCAGTGGGACCGGGACACCCAGGGAGACCCAGTACTTC.

The rearrangement uses TRBV10-3 and TRBJ1-1, with a weak D call TRBD1 (6 bases). Germline CDR1 is ENHRY and CDR2 is SYGVKD. The CDR3 consists of 13 residues. Deletions cut 6 bases from V and 1 base from J, with 9 bases between. CDR3 protein: CAIRRTENTEAFF. Here the CDR3 DNA reads TGTGCCATCAGGAGGACAGAGAACACTGAAGCTTTCTTT.

This clone was found a few times. V gene TRBV29-1 combines with J gene TRBJ2-5; 13 nucleotides line up with TRBD2. The junction had 6 bases not matched to a gene; V was cut back by 6 bases and J by 2 bases. Per the germline V gene, CDR1 is SQVTM and CDR2 is ANQGSEA. The CDR3 extends over 15 amino acids. The CDR3, as DNA: TGCAGCGTGGATGGACTAGCGGGAGATCAAGAGACCCAGTACTTC. This sequence encodes CSVDGLAGDQETQYF.

The chain links TRBV5-3 to TRBJ2-7, with TRBD1 matching over 10 bases. TRBV5-3 is an ORF, and what it does is uncertain. This CDR3 spans 22 amino acids. Unmatched junction bases numbered 29, after V lost 4 bases and J lost 4 bases. The chain's CDR3 is CARSHFVLRGTGALPRIYEQYF. In DNA, the CDR3 is TGTGCCAGAAGCCACTTTGTACTCCGCGGGACAGGGGCCCTCCCCAGGATTTACGAGCAGTACTTC.

The CDR3 here is CASSLADQRAYEQYF. In DNA, the CDR3 is TGTGCCAGCAGCTTAGCGGACCAGAGGGCCTACGAGCAGTACTTC. J is TRBJ2-7 and V is TRBV7-9, with D possibly being TRBD2 (5 bases). V lost 0 bases and J lost 2, with 11 bases in between. The germline gives CDR1 SEHNR, CDR2 FQNEAQ (reference sequence). The CDR3 is 15 amino acids.

V is TRBV10-3 and J is TRBJ2-5, with a possible D match to TRBD1 (6 bases). The CDR3 is 12 residues long. Trimming shortened V by 4 bases and J by 3 bases, and 6 bases separated the two germline ends. CDR1 is ENHRY, CDR2 SYGVKD, per germline. The CDR3 spells CAISGTEETQYF. As DNA, the CDR3 is TGTGCCATCAGTGGGACAGAAGAGACCCAGTACTTC.

This clone was seen only once. The J gene is TRBJ1-1, the V gene TRBV7-6; no reliable D call. Germline assignment: CDR1 SGHVS and CDR2 FNYEAQ. CDR3 length equals 13 residues. Trimming cost V 1 base and J 6 bases, with 9 bases left between them. As DNA, the CDR3 is TGTGCCAGCAGCTTAGAACGGGTCTCTGAAGCTTTCTTT. Its translation is CASSLERVSEAFF.

The rearrangement joins TRBV7-3 to TRBJ2-3; maybe TRBD2 (6 bases). Germline lookup yields CDR1 SGHTA and CDR2 FQGTGA. The CDR3 extends over 15 amino acids. Trimming took off 5 bases at V and 2 bases at J, with 14 bases between the two ends. CDR3 residues: CASSLMGGDTDTQYF. The CDR3, as DNA: TGTGCCAGCAGCCTCATGGGCGGGGACACAGATACGCAGTATTTT.

This chain links TRBV4-3 with TRBJ1-2; 7 bases match TRBD1. The CDR3 is 15 residues long. V was clipped by 0 bases and J by 8 bases; unmatched bases: 9. The germline V gene has CDR1 LGHNA and CDR2 YSLEER. CDR3: CASSQDLQQGRGYTF. DNA of the CDR3: TGCGCCAGCAGCCAAGATCTTCAACAGGGGCGCGGCTACACCTTC.

This chain links TRBV6-5 with TRBJ1-5; D possibly corresponds to TRBD1 (5 bases). CDR1 MNHEY and CDR2 SVGAGI come from the germline V gene. V was clipped by 0 bases and J by 2 bases, with 11 bases between them. The CDR3 spans 16 residues. The CDR3 coding sequence is TGTGCCAGCAGTTACTCGGCAGGGCTTGGCAATCAGCCCCAGCATTTT. Its translation is CASSYSAGLGNQPQHF.

This chain connects TRBV19 to TRBJ2-3; TRBD1 agrees at 11 bases. Trimming at V came to 3 bases and at J to 4 bases, leaving 9 bases not matched to a gene. Germline CDR1 and CDR2: LNHDA and SQIVND (reference sequence). This CDR3 region has 17 residues. The DNA of the CDR3 is TGTGCCAGTAGTATGGACAGGACAGGGGGCGCCGCAGATACGCAGTATTTT. Amino acids: CASSMDRTGGAADTQYF. Full variable domain (missing parts from reference TRBV19 and TRBJ2-3): DGGITQSPKYLFRKEGQNVTLSCEQNLNHDAMYWYRQDPGQGLRLIYYSQIVNDFQKGDIAEGYSVSREKKESFPLTVTSAQKNPTAFYLCASSMDRTGGAADTQYFGPGTRLTVL.

The chain employs TRBV2 and TRBJ2-7; D not certain. The V gene lost 5 bases and the J gene lost 6 bases, with 8 bases spanning the gap. This CDR3 is 11 amino acids long. The germline V gene encodes CDR1 SNHLY and CDR2 FYNNEI. For the CDR3, the DNA is TGTGCCAGCAGTATCTCCCTCGAGCAGTACTTC. This encodes CASSISLEQYF.

This clone counts as medium-sized. V and J are TRBV5-1 and TRBJ1-4; TRBD1 matches at 11 bases. The CDR3 spans 15 residues. The V gene's germline CDR1 is SGHRS and CDR2 YFSETQ. Trimming at V came to 8 bases and at J to 7 bases, leaving 10 bases not matched to a gene. CDR3 bases: TGCGCCAGGCCCGACCCGGGACAGGGGGGTGAAAAACTGTTTTTT. It is translated as CARPDPGQGGEKLFF.

This clone was counted a few times. The rearrangement links TRBV27 to TRBJ1-1, with D uncertain. V gave up 5 bases and J gave up 5 bases, with 12 bases separating them. Looked up from germline, CDR1 is MNHEY and CDR2 is SMNVEV (reference sequence). This CDR3 spans 13 amino acids. CDR3 coding DNA: TGTGCCAGCAGTCCGCCCCGGGGTACTGAAGCTTTCTTT. Translating it yields CASSPPRGTEAFF.

The rearrangement joins TRBV7-3 to TRBJ1-1; D perhaps matches TRBD1 (6 bases). Trimming stripped 5 bases from V and 5 bases from J, with 15 bases between. CDR3 length equals 14 residues. CDR1 and CDR2 (germline): SGHTA, FQGTGA. The CDR3 loop reads CASSVYRETTEAFF. CDR3 nucleotide sequence: TGTGCCAGCAGCGTCTACAGGGAGACTACTGAAGCTTTCTTT.

The chain recombines TRBV18 with TRBJ2-3; no reliable D call. The germline V gene encodes CDR1 KGHSH and CDR2 LQKENI. Trimming cost V 1 base and J 3 bases, with 5 bases left between them. This CDR3 is 13 amino acids long. In DNA, the CDR3 is TGTGCCAGCTCACCACTTTATACAGATACGCAGTATTTT. Amino acid sequence: CASSPLYTDTQYF. Complete variable domain (other parts from reference TRBV18 and TRBJ2-3): NAGVMQNPRHLVRRRGQEARLRCSPMKGHSHVYWYRQLPEEGLKFMVYLQKENIIDESGMPKERFSAEFPKEGPSILRIQQVVRGDSAAYFCASSPLYTDTQYFGPGTRLTVL.

The count of this clone is one. V is TRBV4-1 and J is TRBJ1-2; 8 nucleotides agree with TRBD1. CDR1 is MGHRA and CDR2 is YSYEKL in the germline V gene. With 3 bases clipped from V and 0 bases from J, the junction kept 6 bases outside the gene matches. The CDR3 consists of 16 residues. CDR3: CASSQTSGQANYGYTF. Written as DNA, the CDR3 is TGCGCCAGCAGCCAGACCTCGGGACAGGCTAACTATGGCTACACCTTC.

The chain employs TRBV29-1 and TRBJ1-1; the D gene is possibly TRBD1 (6 bases). The germline V and J ends were trimmed by 7 bases and 6 bases, with 15 bases remaining between them. CDR1 and CDR2 (germline): SQVTM, ANQGSEA. This CDR3 spans 12 amino acids. CDR3 protein: CSAQTGTAEAFF. The CDR3 bases are TGCAGCGCACAAACAGGGACCGCTGAAGCTTTCTTT.

This chain uses TRBV9 with TRBJ2-5; TRBD1 matches 9 bases. Germline values: CDR1 SGDLS, CDR2 YYNGEE. V lost 3 bases to trimming and J lost 4 bases; unmatched junction nucleotides: 10. The CDR3 is 16 amino acids. CDR3 nucleotides: TGTGCCAGCAGCGCACATATGACAGGGGGAAGAGAGACCCAGTACTTC. Translating it yields CASSAHMTGGRETQYF.

This sequence joins TRBV19 and TRBJ2-1; TRBD2 matches 9 bases. This CDR3 region has 12 residues. V lost 3 bases and J lost 10; bases outside the gene matches: 1. Germline CDR1 and CDR2: LNHDA and SQIVND (reference sequence). The DNA for the CDR3 is TGTGCCAGTAGTATTAGCGGGAGAGAGCAGTTCTTC. It encodes CASSISGREQFF.